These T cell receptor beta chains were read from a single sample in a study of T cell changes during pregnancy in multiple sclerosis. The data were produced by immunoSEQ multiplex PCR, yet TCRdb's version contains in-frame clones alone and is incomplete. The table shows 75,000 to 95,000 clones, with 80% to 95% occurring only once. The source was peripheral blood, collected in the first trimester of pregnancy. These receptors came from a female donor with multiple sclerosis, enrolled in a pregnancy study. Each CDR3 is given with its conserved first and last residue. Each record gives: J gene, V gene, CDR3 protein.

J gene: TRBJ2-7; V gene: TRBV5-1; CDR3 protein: CASSKGSSYEQYF
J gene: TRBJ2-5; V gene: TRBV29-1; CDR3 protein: CSVTPAGLAGGETQYF
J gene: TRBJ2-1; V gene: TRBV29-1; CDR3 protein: CSVEEDRGRNNEQFF
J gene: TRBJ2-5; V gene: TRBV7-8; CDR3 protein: CASSLHRGLFQETQYF
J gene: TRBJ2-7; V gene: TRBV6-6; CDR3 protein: CASTSGRVTEQYF
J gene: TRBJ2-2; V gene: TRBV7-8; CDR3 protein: CASNLVGNTGELFF
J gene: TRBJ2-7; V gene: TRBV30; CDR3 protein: CAWSTGVEQYF
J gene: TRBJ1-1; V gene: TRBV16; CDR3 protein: CASSLMNTEAFF
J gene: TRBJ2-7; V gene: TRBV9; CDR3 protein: CASSVGWLANYEQYF
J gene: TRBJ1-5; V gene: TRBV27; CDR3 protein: CASSIDMGNQPQHF
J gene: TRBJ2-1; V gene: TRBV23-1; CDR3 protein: CASSQASDNEQFF